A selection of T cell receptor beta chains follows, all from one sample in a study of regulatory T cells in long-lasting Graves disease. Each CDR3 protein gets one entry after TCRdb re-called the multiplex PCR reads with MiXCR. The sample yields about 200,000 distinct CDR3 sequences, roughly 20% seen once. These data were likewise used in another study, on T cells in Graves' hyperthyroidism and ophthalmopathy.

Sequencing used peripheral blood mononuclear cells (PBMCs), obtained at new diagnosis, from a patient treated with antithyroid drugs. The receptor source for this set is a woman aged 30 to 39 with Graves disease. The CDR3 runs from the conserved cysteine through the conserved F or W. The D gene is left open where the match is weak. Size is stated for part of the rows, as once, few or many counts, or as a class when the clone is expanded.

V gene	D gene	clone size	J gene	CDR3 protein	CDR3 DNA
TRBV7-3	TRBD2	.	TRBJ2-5	CASSEGLAVDETQYF	TGTGCCAGCAGCGAGGGACTAGCTGTCGACGAGACCCAGTACTTC
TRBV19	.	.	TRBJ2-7	CASSFLDSPYEQYF	TGTGCCAGTAGTTTTCTGGACAGCCCCTACGAGCAGTACTTC
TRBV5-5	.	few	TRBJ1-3	CASTPVGNSGNTIYF	TGTGCCAGCACCCCGGTGGGGAACTCTGGAAACACCATATATTTT
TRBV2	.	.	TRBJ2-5	CASSAGVETQYF	TGTGCCAGCAGCGCCGGCGTGGAGACCCAGTACTTC
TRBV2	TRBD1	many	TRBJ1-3	CASRAGTGRGNTIYF	TGTGCCAGCAGAGCCGGGACAGGGAGGGGAAACACCATATATTTT
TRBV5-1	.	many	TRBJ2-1	CASSLVQGEGNEQFF	TGCGCCAGCAGCTTGGTTCAGGGGGAGGGCAATGAGCAGTTCTTC
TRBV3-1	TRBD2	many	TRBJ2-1	CASSQEASGGQHNEQFF	TGTGCCAGCAGCCAAGAGGCCAGCGGGGGGCAACACAATGAGCAGTTCTTC
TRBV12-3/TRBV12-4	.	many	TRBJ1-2	CASSFPGLYGYTF	TGTGCCAGCAGTTTTCCGGGCCTCTATGGCTACACCTTC
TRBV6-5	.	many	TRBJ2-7	CASSYSGTDYEQYF	TGTGCCAGCAGTTACTCAGGGACGGACTACGAGCAGTACTTC
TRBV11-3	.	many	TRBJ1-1	CASSLDWGGNTEAFF	TGTGCCAGCAGCTTAGATTGGGGGGGGAACACTGAAGCTTTCTTT
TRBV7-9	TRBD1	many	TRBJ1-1	CASSLFTGRGGITEAFF	TGTGCCAGCAGCTTATTCACAGGCAGGGGGGGAATCACTGAAGCTTTCTTT
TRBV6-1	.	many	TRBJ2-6	CASRDHSGANVLTF	TGTGCCAGCCGTGATCACTCTGGGGCCAACGTCCTGACTTTC
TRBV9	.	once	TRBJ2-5	CASSVGTLFQETQYF	TGTGCCAGCAGCGTCGGGACACTCTTCCAAGAGACCCAGTACTTC
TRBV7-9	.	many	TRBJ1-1	CASSSGAAMNTEAFF	TGTGCCAGCAGCTCCGGGGCGGCGATGAACACTGAAGCTTTCTTT
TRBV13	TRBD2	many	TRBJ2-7	CASSSVAGLVYEQYF	TGTGCCAGCAGCTCAGTAGCGGGTCTAGTTTACGAGCAGTACTTC
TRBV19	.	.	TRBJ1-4	CASSILSGEKLFF	TGTGCCAGTAGTATACTATCGGGGGAAAAACTGTTTTTT
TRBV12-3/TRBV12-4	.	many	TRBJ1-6	CASSLGSSYNSPLHF	TGTGCCAGCAGTTTAGGGAGCTCCTATAATTCACCCCTCCACTTT